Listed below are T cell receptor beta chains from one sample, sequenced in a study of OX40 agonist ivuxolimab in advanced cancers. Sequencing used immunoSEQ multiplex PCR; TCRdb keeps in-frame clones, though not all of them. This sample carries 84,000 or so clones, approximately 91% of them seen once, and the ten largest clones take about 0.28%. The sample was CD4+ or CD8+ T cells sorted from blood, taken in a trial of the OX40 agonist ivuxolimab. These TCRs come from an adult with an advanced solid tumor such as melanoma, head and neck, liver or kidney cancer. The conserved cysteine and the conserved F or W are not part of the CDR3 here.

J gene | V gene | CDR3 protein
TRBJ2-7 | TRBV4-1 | ASSQTGTGYEQY
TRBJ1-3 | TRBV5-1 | ASSLIGGRGNTIY
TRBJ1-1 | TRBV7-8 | ASSLGTVNTEAF
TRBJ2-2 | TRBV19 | ASRNDRSYTGELF
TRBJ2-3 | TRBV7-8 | ASSLKFSSGSVTDTQY
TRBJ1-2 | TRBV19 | ASSMQPGTYGYT
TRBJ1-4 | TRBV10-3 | GVGAPGEKLF
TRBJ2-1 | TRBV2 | ASRRDSYNEQF
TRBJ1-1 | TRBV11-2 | ASSRREMNTEAF
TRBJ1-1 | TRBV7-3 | ASTNSQNTEAF
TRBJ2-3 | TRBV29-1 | SVDSDRGRTDTQY
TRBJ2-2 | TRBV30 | AWSLQYTGELF
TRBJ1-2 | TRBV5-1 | ASSPTTTGDSGYT
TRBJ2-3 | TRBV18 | ASSYIFSSTDTQY
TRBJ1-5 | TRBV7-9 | ASSHERQGGGQPQH
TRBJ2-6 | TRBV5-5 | ASSLGGVGANVLT
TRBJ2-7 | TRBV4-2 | ASSPRDWGYEQY
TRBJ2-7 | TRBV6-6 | ASSRQGYEQY
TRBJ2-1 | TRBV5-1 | ASSLGQPGNEQF
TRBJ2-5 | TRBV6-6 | ASSYSGQGQETQY
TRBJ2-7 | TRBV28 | ASKIDQGSSTYEQY
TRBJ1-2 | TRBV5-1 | ASSAITADYGYT
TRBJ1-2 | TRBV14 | ASSQDNGIYGYT
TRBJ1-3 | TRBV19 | ASSIRQGGWNTIY
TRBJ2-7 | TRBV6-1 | ASSERVTGGKYEQY
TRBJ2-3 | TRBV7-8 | ASSLRAGQGTDTQY
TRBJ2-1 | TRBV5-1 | ASSGGLNNEQF
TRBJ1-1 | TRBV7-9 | ASSLRQGAVIDTEAF
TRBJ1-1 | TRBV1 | TSSQDKGTANTEAF
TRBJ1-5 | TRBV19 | ASSMGRSSNQPQH
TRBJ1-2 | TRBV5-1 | ASSLNTGTGDGYT
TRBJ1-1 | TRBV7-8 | ASSLRGDRGNTEAF
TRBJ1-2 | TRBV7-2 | ASSLGDRGGGYT
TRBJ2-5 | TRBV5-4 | ASSLGASQETQY
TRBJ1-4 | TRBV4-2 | ASTRDSEKLF
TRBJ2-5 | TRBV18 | ASSPILGEETQY
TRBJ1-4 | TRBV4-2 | ATEGTNEKLF
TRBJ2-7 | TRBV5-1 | ASSFGGYEQY
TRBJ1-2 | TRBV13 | ASSLGLTKGNGYT
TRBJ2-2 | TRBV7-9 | ASSSQRNTGELF
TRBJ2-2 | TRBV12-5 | ASLRDTVATGELF
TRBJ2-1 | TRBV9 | ASSVDGGSYNEQF
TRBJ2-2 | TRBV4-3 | ASSPGRGYGELF
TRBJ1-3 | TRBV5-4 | ASSSSYGGNTIY
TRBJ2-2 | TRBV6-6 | ASSSTVGELF
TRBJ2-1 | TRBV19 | ANHVATGAGNEQF
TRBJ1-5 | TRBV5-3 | ASLRQGVYQPQH
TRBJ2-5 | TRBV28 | ASSLGRKETQY
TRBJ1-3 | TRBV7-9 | ASSARGLGATSGNTIY
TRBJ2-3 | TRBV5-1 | ASRILRAAGSDTQY
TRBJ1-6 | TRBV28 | ASSLGWALH
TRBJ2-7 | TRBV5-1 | ASSSTRGLAGPGEQY
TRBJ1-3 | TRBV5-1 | ASKTGPLTSGNTIY